The 17 T cell receptor beta chains presented below share a single source sample, sequenced in a study of blood T cell repertoires in COVID-19. The method was immunoSEQ multiplex PCR; TCRdb's version includes in-frame clones alone and lacks a portion of them. The table has roughly 86,000 clones, around four fifths seen once. Sequences were obtained from peripheral blood. The receptors originated from a man aged 50 to 59 with acute or convalescent COVID-19.

V gene TRBV19 combines with J gene TRBJ1-5; tentatively, D is TRBD1 (6 bases). The CDR3 is 15 amino acids. Germline assignment: CDR1 LNHDA and CDR2 SQIVND (reference sequence). V lost 3 bases to trimming and J lost 5 bases, with 14 bases between them. CDR3 sequence: CASSIGWAGDQPQHF. The DNA of the CDR3 is TGTGCCAGTAGTATCGGTTGGGCAGGGGATCAGCCCCAGCATTTT. Based on the CDR3 plus reference TRBV19 and TRBJ1-5, the full variable domain is DGGITQSPKYLFRKEGQNVTLSCEQNLNHDAMYWYRQDPGQGLRLIYYSQIVNDFQKGDIAEGYSVSREKKESFPLTVTSAQKNPTAFYLCASSIGWAGDQPQHFGDGTRLSIL.

The rearrangement uses TRBV5-4 and TRBJ1-1; D gene uncertain. V lost 0 bases and J lost 1, with 7 bases in between. Germline CDR1 reads SGHNT; CDR2 reads YYREEE (reference sequence). This CDR3 contains 14 residues. In DNA, the CDR3 is TGTGCCAGCAGCTTGGGGCGGCAGAACACTGAAGCTTTCTTT. This translates into CASSLGRQNTEAFF.

This chain links TRBV5-1 with TRBJ2-1; D remains ambiguous. Trimming stripped 0 bases from V and 0 bases from J, with 10 bases between. The CDR3 contains 16 residues. The V gene's germline CDR1 is SGHRS and CDR2 YFSETQ. The CDR3 coding sequence is TGCGCCAGCAGCTTGGGATGGCAGAACTCCTACAATGAGCAGTTCTTC. Amino acids: CASSLGWQNSYNEQFF.

The rearrangement links TRBV15 to TRBJ2-7; TRBD1 might be the D (5 bases). The CDR3 is 14 residues long. V was trimmed by 3 bases and J by 4 bases, leaving 13 bases between them. CDR1 and CDR2 (germline): LNHNV, YYDKDF (reference sequence). CDR3 DNA sequence: TGTGCCACCAGCAGCAGGGCAGGGCCTTACGAGCAGTACTTC. Protein sequence: CATSSRAGPYEQYF.

This sequence joins TRBV25-1 and TRBJ2-1; D is perhaps TRBD2 (6 bases). The CDR3 loop spans 17 amino acids. Between the trimmed V and J ends, which lost 5 bases and 6 bases, there was a span of 23 bases. The germline V gene encodes CDR1 MGHDK and CDR2 SYGVNS. CDR3 nucleotides: TGTGCCAGCAGTCCCCGGCGGGGCCACAACCTCCCCAATGAGCAGTTCTTC. Protein sequence: CASSPRRGHNLPNEQFF.

This clone was recorded at least ten times. This chain joins TRBV30 and TRBJ2-2; D is undetermined. Germline V gene data show CDR1 as GTSNPN and CDR2 as SVGIG (reference sequence). CDR3 length: 12 amino acids. V lost 3 bases and J 3 bases, leaving 5 bases between the germline ends. CDR3 residues: CAWRSDTGELFF. In DNA form, the CDR3 reads TGTGCCTGGAGGAGCGACACCGGGGAGCTGTTTTTT.

The genes are TRBV6-5 and TRBJ1-5; TRBD1 aligns across 9 bases. V trimming: 6 bases; J trimming: 4 bases; junction bases outside the gene matches: 4. Germline lookup yields CDR1 MNHEY and CDR2 SVGAGI. This CDR3 comprises 14 residues. In nucleotides, the CDR3 is TGTGCCAGCAGAGCGACAGGGGGAAATCAGCCCCAGCATTTT. Translation: CASRATGGNQPQHF.

This clone was seen once. The rearrangement links TRBV29-1 to TRBJ2-1; possibly TRBD2 for D (6 bases). With 0 bases removed from V and 4 bases from J, the gap between germline ends came to 10 bases. In germline, CDR1 is SQVTM, CDR2 ANQGSEA. The CDR3 is made up of 14 amino acids. The CDR3 region is CSVEDGGAYNEQFF. CDR3 nucleotides: TGCAGCGTTGAAGACGGGGGAGCTTACAATGAGCAGTTCTTC.

The V and J genes are TRBV23-1 and TRBJ1-1, with a weak D call TRBD1 (5 bases). TRBV23-1 is reported as an ORF; its role is uncertain. Trimming shortened V by 0 bases and J by 0 bases, and 14 bases separated the two germline ends. The CDR3 spans 17 residues. CDR3 nucleotides: TGCGCCAGCAGTCAATCAGGAGCAGGGCGGATGAACACTGAAGCTTTCTTT. Translated: CASSQSGAGRMNTEAFF.

The CDR3 here is CASSQDAGDSEYGYTF. The CDR3 DNA reads as TGCGCCAGCAGCCAAGATGCCGGGGACTCCGAATATGGCTACACCTTC. This sequence joins TRBV4-1 and TRBJ1-2, with D perhaps matching TRBD1 (5 bases). V was pared by 0 bases and J by 5 bases, with 16 bases between. Germline assignment: CDR1 MGHRA and CDR2 YSYEKL. This CDR3 comprises 16 residues.

The rearrangement uses TRBV30 and TRBJ1-5, with D possibly TRBD1 on 6 matching bases. Germline V lookup: CDR1 GTSNPN, CDR2 SVGIG (reference sequence). This CDR3 is 13 amino acids long. The V gene lost 2 bases and the J gene lost 6 bases, with 11 bases spanning the gap. In DNA form, the CDR3 reads TGTGCCTGGAGTAGGGGGGGGCTTCAGCCCCAGCATTTT. Translated, it gives CAWSRGGLQPQHF.

The J gene is TRBJ2-1, the V gene TRBV20-1; TRBD1 might be the D (6 bases). The CDR3 is made up of 11 amino acids. Trimming took 5 bases from V and 11 from J, leaving 13 bases between them. The germline V gene has CDR1 DFQATT and CDR2 SNEGSKA (reference sequence). CDR3 sequence (DNA): TGCAGTGCTCCAGGGGACCGTCAGCAGTTCTTC. Its protein is CSAPGDRQQFF.

This clone was detected only once. The chain recombines TRBV4-2 with TRBJ1-1; no clear D. Looked up from germline, CDR1 is LGHNA and CDR2 is YNFKEQ. V lost 0 bases, J lost 7 bases, and 6 bases lay in between. This CDR3 has 12 amino acids. CDR3 amino acids: CASSQDQVEAFF. CDR3 in DNA: TGTGCCAGCAGCCAAGATCAGGTTGAAGCTTTCTTT.

The table lists this clone with a count of one. The chain employs TRBV30 and TRBJ1-4; D is unresolved. The CDR3 covers 14 residues. Trimming cost V 1 base and J 8 bases, with 14 bases left between them. Germline V lookup: CDR1 GTSNPN, CDR2 SVGIG (reference sequence). CDR3 DNA sequence: TGTGCCTGGAGTGCCCCGGGAGACGTCGAAAAACTGTTTTTT. Encoded protein: CAWSAPGDVEKLFF.

The chain is built from TRBV5-4 and TRBJ2-7; 15 nucleotides match TRBD2. This CDR3 is 16 amino acids long. In germline, CDR1 is SGHNT, CDR2 YYREEE (reference sequence). Trimming cost V 4 bases and J 2 bases; bases outside gene matches: 4. The CDR3 nucleotides read TGTGCCAGCAGCCCCGGGACTAGCGGGGGGCCCTACGAGCAGTACTTC. The encoded protein is CASSPGTSGGPYEQYF.

The chain uses TRBV6-5 and TRBJ2-7; D call uncertain. From germline, CDR1 is MNHEY and CDR2 SVGAGI. V was cut by 0 bases and J by 5 bases, with 11 bases left in between. The CDR3 runs 14 residues. The CDR3 coding sequence is TGTGCCAGCAGTTACTCGGTCCTACGAGACGAGCAGTACTTC. It yields the protein CASSYSVLRDEQYF.

The chain carries TRBV19 and TRBJ2-1; TRBD1 matches 9 bases. Germline V CDR1 and CDR2: LNHDA, SQIVND (reference sequence). The CDR3 totals 17 residues. Losses at the gene ends were 11 bases for V and 0 bases for J; bases not matched to a gene: 14. This chain's CDR3 is CASEAGQGMTSYNEQFF. The CDR3 DNA reads TGTGCCTCCGAGGCGGGACAGGGTATGACCTCCTACAATGAGCAGTTCTTC.